The sequence of this T cell receptor beta chain was determined in a study of tumor-infiltrating lymphocytes in primary liver carcinoma. Study results and limitations: Tumor-blood pairs (like tumor-adjacent pairs) overlapped less than tumor region pairs did.

The CDR3 spans 14 residues. Trimming took 8 bases from V and 4 from J; bases not matched to a gene: 9. CDR1 SGHVS and CDR2 FQNEAQ come from the germline V gene. Co-extracting RNA and DNA was done with roughly 17-32 mg of unsorted bulk tissue as input. As regards this clonotype: Its matching antigen is unknown.

The authors made TCR beta cDNA from 500 to 600 ng total RNA with a constant-region primer. A slightly modified ARM-PCR protocol with three nested multiplex PCR rounds produced these TCR beta libraries. Both of the initial two PCR rounds ran for around 9 cycles and employed TRBV1-TRBV30 forward primers alongside a C-beta reverse primer. TCRdb reprocessed the multiplex PCR reads via MiXCR and lists one record per CDR3 protein. This sample has about 54,000 distinct CDR3 sequences; 70% to 75% occur once, and the top ten carry roughly 26%. The receptor was isolated from a man aged 35 to 55 with primary liver carcinoma and hepatitis B virus infection. Material for sequencing was liver tumor tissue from sampling region 2. Subset of the sample: tumor region T2, inferior pole. V is TRBV7-8 and J is TRBJ2-7; 9 bases are a match to TRBD2. Written as DNA, the CDR3 is TGTGCCAGCGACGTTAGCGGGAGAGTTTACGAGCAGTACTTC. Amino acid sequence: CASDVSGRVYEQYF.